This record covers a single T cell receptor beta chain. The protocol was immunoSEQ multiplex PCR, while the TCRdb copy is restricted to in-frame clones and leaves out a portion. The sample holds about 7,800 clones, more than 75% seen once. Nucleic acids came from premalignant or tumor cells enriched by macro-dissection. The data were taken from a study of immune evolution from preneoplasia to lung adenocarcinoma. The receptor comes from a donor older than 65 with lung adenocarcinoma. The source material was FFPE minimally invasive lung adenocarcinoma tissue.

CDR3 sequence (DNA): TGTGCCAGCTCACCGCCCTCGGGACAGGGAGCCACAGATACGCAGTATTTT. Translated: CASSPPSGQGATDTQYF. The chain uses TRBV18 and TRBJ2-3; TRBD1 aligns across 9 bases. V was pared by 3 bases and J by 2 bases, with 9 bases of the junction left unmatched. This CDR3 is 17 amino acids long. Germline CDR1 reads KGHSH; CDR2 reads LQKENI.